What follows are 11 T cell receptor beta chains derived from one specimen sequenced in a study of blood T cell repertoires in COVID-19. Produced via immunoSEQ multiplex PCR; TCRdb's table is partial and in-frame only. This sample has 150,000 to 200,000 clones; approximately 85% occur once, and the top ten carry more than 2.5%. Sequenced material: peripheral blood. The receptors come from a man in his 60s with acute or convalescent COVID-19.

The chain has TRBV9 and TRBJ1-2; D is undetermined. Per the germline V gene, CDR1 is SGDLS and CDR2 is YYNGEE. The CDR3 sequence is 16 residues long. V lost 1 base, J lost 1 base, and 14 bases lay in between. In DNA form, the CDR3 reads TGTGCCAGCAGCGTATCGGGTCTTACCCTTAACTATGGCTACACCTTC. Translated, it gives CASSVSGLTLNYGYTF.

The genes are TRBV11-2 and TRBJ2-5; TRBD2 aligns across 10 bases. The CDR3 consists of 15 residues. Germline V CDR1 and CDR2: SGHAT, FQNNGV. V lost 4 bases and J lost 2; bases outside the gene matches: 4. The CDR3, as DNA: TGTGCCAGCAGCTACGGACTAGCGGCTCAAGAGACCCAGTACTTC. Protein: CASSYGLAAQETQYF.

J is TRBJ2-1 and V is TRBV7-3, with 7 nucleotides matching TRBD2. The CDR3 loop spans 14 amino acids. The ends lost 2 bases at V and 15 bases at J; junction bases unmatched: 13. Germline V gene lookup returns CDR1 SGHTA and CDR2 FQGTGA. In DNA, the CDR3 is TGTGCCAGCAGCTTAGAGGGCGGGAGTGTTATTCGGTTCTTC. Translated: CASSLEGGSVIRFF. The variable domain in full, completed from reference TRBV7-3 and TRBJ2-1, reads GAGVSQTPSNKVTEKGKYVELRCDPISGHTALYWYRQSLGQGPEFLIYFQGTGAADDSGLPNDRFFAVRPEGSVSTLKIQRTERGDSAVYLCASSLEGGSVIRFFGPGTRLTVL.

This clone was detected only once. CDR3 sequence: CASSRDSILANTGELFF. As DNA, the CDR3 is TGTGCCAGCAGCCGGGACAGCATACTCGCGAACACCGGGGAGCTGTTTTTT. The rearrangement uses TRBV7-3 and TRBJ2-2; 7 nucleotides match TRBD1. The trim removed 5 bases at V and 0 bases at J, leaving 9 bases unmatched. This CDR3 has 17 amino acids. CDR1 is SGHTA, CDR2 FQGTGA, per germline. The entire variable domain, with the rest obtained from reference TRBV7-3 and TRBJ2-2, is as follows: GAGVSQTPSNKVTEKGKYVELRCDPISGHTALYWYRQSLGQGPEFLIYFQGTGAADDSGLPNDRFFAVRPEGSVSTLKIQRTERGDSAVYLCASSRDSILANTGELFFGEGSRLTVL.

V is TRBV28 and J is TRBJ1-2, with a weak D call TRBD1 (5 bases). Deletions cut 6 bases from V and 4 bases from J, with 12 bases between. Germline CDR1 is MDHEN and CDR2 is SYDVKM. This CDR3 is built from 13 residues. The CDR3 here is CASRSDSSYGYTF. The CDR3 DNA reads TGTGCCAGCAGATCCGACAGCAGCTATGGCTACACCTTC.

J is TRBJ2-7 and V is TRBV28; a weak D match, TRBD1 (7 bases). The germline V gene has CDR1 MDHEN and CDR2 SYDVKM. The CDR3 runs 18 residues. With 4 bases removed from V and 2 bases from J, the gap between germline ends came to 24 bases. The DNA of the CDR3 is TGTGCCAGCAGTTCGGCAGGGGGGCCAGCGGTAAACCCCTACGAGCAGTACTTC. It codes for CASSSAGGPAVNPYEQYF.

V gene TRBV7-2 combines with J gene TRBJ2-5; 13 bases fit TRBD2. CDR1 SGHTA and CDR2 FQGNSA come from the germline V gene. J was trimmed by 5 bases and V by 3 bases; bases with no gene match: 9. There are 17 residues in the CDR3. The CDR3 DNA follows: TGTGCCAGCAGCTTTGGGACTAGCGGGGTCTGGGGCGAGACCCAGTACTTC. This gives the protein CASSFGTSGVWGETQYF.

The chain couples TRBV18 to TRBJ2-5; TRBD2 matches at 13 bases. V lost 1 base and J lost 5; bases outside the gene matches: 4. The germline V gene encodes CDR1 KGHSH and CDR2 LQKENI. The CDR3 is 16 residues long. The chain's CDR3 is CASSPLTSGRKETQYF. As DNA, the CDR3 is TGTGCCAGCTCACCACTGACTAGCGGGAGGAAGGAGACCCAGTACTTC.

This chain joins TRBV7-6 and TRBJ2-2; 10 nucleotides line up with TRBD1. The CDR3 extends over 15 amino acids. Per the germline V gene, CDR1 is SGHVS and CDR2 is FNYEAQ. The V and J ends lost 1 base and 7 bases, in that order; junction bases with no gene match: 3. Here the CDR3 DNA reads TGTGCCAGCAGCTTAGGACAGGGGGCTAGCGGGGAGCTGTTTTTT. Translated, it gives CASSLGQGASGELFF.

This clone showed up just once. The rearrangement joins TRBV5-1 to TRBJ2-2; TRBD2 matches at 10 bases. V was clipped by 4 bases and J by 7 bases; unmatched bases: 10. CDR1 is SGHRS, CDR2 YFSETQ, per germline. CDR3 length: 16 amino acids. The CDR3 DNA sequence: TGCGCCAGCAGCCCCGTAGCGGGAGGCCGAGGCGGGGAGCTGTTTTTT. Its translation: CASSPVAGGRGGELFF.

This clone was detected once. The chain is built from TRBV27 and TRBJ1-5; 9 positions match TRBD1. The V gene's germline CDR1 is MNHEY and CDR2 SMNVEV (reference sequence). V shed 6 bases, J shed 5 bases, and the junction held 14 bases outside the gene matches. The CDR3 runs 17 residues. CDR3 DNA sequence: TGTGCCAGCAGACAGGGGGCGGTGGTAAGGGTGGATCAGCCCCAGCATTTT. Its translation: CASRQGAVVRVDQPQHF.